This T cell receptor (beta chain) was found in a study of T cell repertoires in cytomegalovirus infection. The wider study: Recently identified HLA-C-restricted and well-studied HLA-B-restricted CMV epitopes were used. Indications of both CMV infection and matching HLA type were provided by public TCR beta signatures.

TCRdb re-called the reads through MiXCR, storing one row per CDR3 protein. The sample holds around 47,000 distinct CDR3 sequences; 20% are singletons and the top ten take about 80%. Germline loops: CDR1 DFQATT, CDR2 SNEGSKA (reference sequence). The CDR3 covers 14 residues. V lost 0 bases, J lost 8 bases, and 16 bases lay in between. Regarding this clonotype: Its antigen is as yet unknown.

General observations from the study: Clonotype analysis showed dominance of the ex vivo response by HLA-C-restricted CMV-specific TCR beta clonotypes. Summed frequency of shared TCR beta families picked out CMV carriers who also had the relevant HLA.

The V gene is TRBV20-1, the J gene TRBJ1-2; a weak D match, TRBD1 (5 bases). This clonotype was obtained from a human donor in good health (CMV status not recorded). Some clones in this sample may be carry-over from other donors' samples. The sequences come from CD8+ T cells from cultured PBMCs, collected from culture after CMV antigen stimulation. The CDR3 region is CSARDRDVPRGYTF. The CDR3, as DNA: TGCAGTGCTAGAGACCGGGACGTCCCTAGAGGCTACACCTTC.